What follows are 14 T cell receptor beta chains derived from one specimen sequenced in a study of blood T cells in healthy people across ages. Through a sample-barcoded 5' primer and a J-beta primer mix, a second PCR was run for roughly 7 to 11 cycles. One entry per CDR3 protein, called by TCRdb with MiXCR from the 5' RACE reads. The sample has around 800,000 distinct CDR3 sequences, 20% to 30% seen once. The data also belong to a second study, concerning T cells of mothers and their children.

The sample taken for sequencing was blood. These receptor sequences come from a boy younger than 18 in good health.

The chain recombines TRBV29-1 with TRBJ1-1; no clear D gene. V was trimmed by 3 bases and J by 2 bases, leaving 10 bases between them. Germline V lookup: CDR1 SQVTM, CDR2 ANQGSEA. This CDR3 region has 13 residues. The CDR3 here is CSVDGLTNTEAFF. The CDR3 coding sequence is TGCAGCGTTGATGGACTCACTAACACTGAAGCTTTCTTT.

The gene calls are TRBV12-3 or TRBV12-4 and TRBJ2-1; 7 bases agree with TRBD1. V lost 2 bases and J lost 8; bases outside the gene matches: 12. The CDR3 sequence is 16 residues long. CDR3 in DNA: TGTGCCAGCAGTTTACAGTCGACAGGGAGCAGAGATGAGCAGTTCTTC. This sequence encodes CASSLQSTGSRDEQFF.

This clonotype has a single count. This sequence joins TRBV20-1 and TRBJ1-2, with 8 bases lining up with TRBD1. CDR1 is DFQATT and CDR2 is SNEGSKA in the germline V gene (reference sequence). There are 16 residues in the CDR3. Trimming cost V 1 base and J 1 base; bases outside gene matches: 8. The CDR3 protein is CSARVGGTGHNYGYTF. The CDR3, as DNA: TGCAGTGCTAGAGTGGGCGGGACAGGACATAACTATGGCTACACCTTC.

The chain employs TRBV4-2 and TRBJ2-3; 9 positions match TRBD2. CDR1 LGHNA and CDR2 YNFKEQ come from the germline V gene. The CDR3 extends over 16 amino acids. V was clipped by 0 bases and J by 5 bases; unmatched bases: 6. The CDR3 spells CASSQEIAGAGDTQYF. DNA of the CDR3: TGTGCCAGCAGCCAAGAGATAGCGGGGGCAGGAGATACGCAGTATTTT.

The rearrangement uses TRBV28 and TRBJ1-1, with a weak D call TRBD1 (6 bases). The germline V and J ends were trimmed by 5 bases and 7 bases, with 11 bases remaining between them. Germline CDR1 MDHEN, CDR2 SYDVKM. This CDR3 has 12 amino acids. CDR3 sequence (DNA): TGTGCCAGCAGTAGGACAGACCGTGAAGCTTTCTTT. This gives the protein CASSRTDREAFF.

The gene calls are TRBV5-5 and TRBJ2-1; a weak D match, TRBD1 (6 bases). The J call may not be correct, given that the DNA end is closer to TRBJ2-7. This CDR3 has 14 residues. The germline gives CDR1 SGHKS, CDR2 YYEKEE (reference sequence). The CDR3 DNA is TGTGCCAGCAGCTACCAACAGGGCCCCTACGAGCAGTACTTC. Translating gives CASSYQQGPYEQYF.

A word on this clonotype: An end of the junction does not agree with germline; a read error may underlie this. For the CDR3, the DNA is TGTGCCACCAGCAGGGACAGGGGAGGGAACACTGAGGCTTTCTTT. It codes for CATSRDRGGNTEAFF. This chain uses TRBV15 with TRBJ1-1; 9 bases match TRBD1. Looked up from germline, CDR1 is LNHNV and CDR2 is YYDKDF (reference sequence). There are 15 residues in the CDR3.

This clonotype was seen a few times. The chain uses TRBV7-3 and TRBJ1-6; possibly TRBD1 for D (6 bases). Trimming removed 5 bases at V and 9 bases at J, with 14 bases between. This CDR3 region has 14 residues. Germline CDR1 reads SGHTA; CDR2 reads FQGTGA. This CDR3 is CASSVTPGVSPLHF. CDR3 DNA: TGTGCCAGCAGCGTTACCCCAGGGGTTTCACCCCTCCACTTT.

Details on this clonotype: A junction boundary mismatches the germline segment, possibly from a read error. The chain has TRBV7-7 and TRBJ2-5; D possibly corresponds to TRBD2 (5 bases). CDR3 length: 14 residues. Germline V gives CDR1 SSHAT, CDR2 FNYEAQ (reference sequence). The CDR3 DNA sequence: TGTGCTAGCAGCCGCGTGGGAGCTCAAGAGACCCAGTACTTC. This codes for CASSRVGAQETQYF.

The rearrangement joins TRBV2 to TRBJ2-1; 7 positions agree with TRBD1. This CDR3 contains 13 residues. CDR1 SNHLY and CDR2 FYNNEI come from the germline V gene. Germline trimming cut 7 bases from V and 5 bases from J; bases unmatched to any gene: 5. CDR3 sequence: CASTPDRHNEQFF. CDR3 bases: TGTGCCAGCACCCCGGACAGGCACAATGAGCAGTTCTTC.

The chain joins TRBV5-1 to TRBJ2-3; no clear D gene. Germline V gene lookup returns CDR1 SGHRS and CDR2 YFSETQ. This CDR3 contains 14 residues. V shed 0 bases and J shed 2 bases, with 7 bases lying between them. Here the CDR3 DNA reads TGCGCCAGCAGCTTGGGGCGGTTCACAGATACGCAGTATTTT. Its translation: CASSLGRFTDTQYF.

This clonotype was seen once. The genes are TRBV4-3 and TRBJ2-6; D remains ambiguous. The CDR3 is 16 residues long. CDR1 and CDR2 (germline): LGHNA, YSLEER. Deletions cut 1 base from V and 0 bases from J, with 7 bases between. CDR3 sequence (DNA): TGCGCCAGCAGCCAAGTATTTGGCTCTGGGGCCAACGTCCTGACTTTC. Its translation is CASSQVFGSGANVLTF.

The V gene is TRBV12-3 or TRBV12-4, the J gene TRBJ2-2; the D gene is possibly TRBD1 (5 bases). The V gene lost 3 bases and the J gene lost 5 bases, with 10 bases spanning the gap. The CDR3 loop spans 14 amino acids. The CDR3 region has the DNA TGTGCCAGCAGTTTCGCAGGGCGAACCGGGGAGCTGTTTTTT. Its translation is CASSFAGRTGELFF.

This clonotype showed up just a few times. This chain's CDR3 is CASSLGKTTGSSGNTIYF. CDR3 bases: TGTGCCAGCAGTTTAGGGAAGACAACAGGGAGCTCTGGAAACACCATATATTTT. The chain joins TRBV28 to TRBJ1-3; D is possibly TRBD1 (6 bases). This CDR3 is built from 18 residues. The V gene's germline CDR1 is MDHEN and CDR2 SYDVKM. V was shortened by 2 bases and J by 0 bases, with 17 bases between the two germline ends.